A single T cell receptor beta chain is shown here with its context. The source of the sample is a study of blood T cell repertoires in COVID-19. In the study overall: The United States, Italy and Spain provided the acute and convalescent COVID-19 samples. PBMCs, B-cell-depleted T cells, or T cells were the source of the cDNA or gDNA that made up the material.

While infection was still active, Seattle patients were enrolled and then followed longitudinally. The CDR3 is made up of 15 amino acids. Germline V gene sequence: CDR1 MNHEY, CDR2 SVGAGI. The J segment lost 1 base and the V segment lost 6 bases, leaving 6 bases of the junction unmatched. Source study methods: Estimation of nucleated cell counts relied on the amplification of reference gene primers. Only in-frame clones appear in the TCRdb table, and some are missing; sequencing was by immunoSEQ multiplex PCR. Clone size and V and J calls were adopted from that table, with D and trimming inferred from the DNA. This table has around 100,000 clones, 89% appearing once.

The receptor was isolated from a man aged 55 to 70 with COVID-19, enrolled during active disease. The V call is TRBV6-5, the J call TRBJ1-1; the match to TRBD1 covers 9 bases. Sequencing input: peripheral blood. CDR3 protein: CASRETGGSNTEAFF. As DNA, the CDR3 is TGTGCCAGCAGGGAGACAGGGGGATCGAACACTGAAGCTTTCTTT.